This entry features one T cell receptor (beta chain) sequence. CDR3 length: 16 residues. CDR1 SGHTA and CDR2 FQGNSA come from the germline V gene. V was pared by 2 bases and J by 8 bases, with 18 bases between. This record comes from a study of radiotherapy plus CTLA-4 blockade in lung cancer. TCRdb's copy holds only in-frame clones and misses some; the assay was immunoSEQ multiplex PCR. Of about 80,000 clones in the sample, over 70% were seen once. Source: peripheral blood, taken from a patient treated with radiotherapy plus ipilimumab. This sequence originates from a human donor with non-small cell lung cancer whose response to radiotherapy plus ipilimumab could not be evaluated. Some clones in this sample may be carry-over from other donors' samples. The rearrangement links TRBV7-2 to TRBJ1-4; weak D call: TRBD1 (6 bases). CDR3: CASSLKERGQREKLFF. DNA for the CDR3: TGTGCCAGCAGCTTAAAGGAGCGGGGGCAAAGGGAAAAACTGTTTTTT.